The TCR beta chain under discussion was sequenced for a study of blood T cell repertoires in COVID-19. The ends lost 11 bases at V and 3 bases at J; junction bases unmatched: 7. CDR1 MNHEY and CDR2 SVGAGI come from the germline V gene. The CDR3 runs 12 residues. In the authors' workflow: The authors estimated nucleated cell counts from reference gene primer amplification. The data were produced by immunoSEQ multiplex PCR, yet TCRdb's version contains in-frame clones alone and is incomplete. The DNA was the basis for D and trimming; V, J and clone size are from that table. The table shows roughly 100,000 clones, with around 86% occurring only once.

The chain recombines TRBV6-5 with TRBJ2-7; 7 nucleotides agree with TRBD2. What was sequenced was peripheral blood. This TCR came from a man in his fifties with acute or convalescent COVID-19. The DNA of the CDR3 is TGTGCCTGGGAACCTAGCGGCTACGAGCAGTACTTC. Translation: CAWEPSGYEQYF.